In its sample, the clone carrying this T cell receptor beta chain was seen a few times. One end of the junction is discordant with germline, which a read error may explain. This sample was included in a study of identical twins. In TCRdb, the 5' RACE reads were re-called with MiXCR into one record per CDR3 protein. The repertoire holds hundreds of thousands of distinct CDR3 sequences, with around a sixth as singletons. There are 14 residues in the CDR3. Per germline, CDR1 SSHAT and CDR2 FNYEAQ (reference sequence). These same data were also listed under a study on T cells expressing NK-cell markers.

The sample taken for sequencing was PBMCs. The chain links TRBV7-7 to TRBJ2-7; the D is unclear. The receptor was isolated from a woman aged 18 to 35 in good health. CDR3 coding DNA: TGTGCTAGCAGCTTAGTGCTAGGTGACGGGGAGCAGTACTTC. It codes for CASSLVLGDGEQYF.